Below, 22 T cell receptor beta chains from the same sample are listed, as sequenced in a study of blood T cell repertoires in COVID-19. Data came from immunoSEQ multiplex PCR; TCRdb stores just in-frame clones and leaves some out. Among 270,000 or so clones listed, 65% to 90% were seen once. The source material was peripheral blood. The origin of the receptors is a woman aged 55-69 years with active or convalescent COVID-19.

The V and J genes are TRBV28 and TRBJ1-2; a weak D match, TRBD1 (6 bases). Trimming removed 5 bases from V and 9 bases from J, with 16 bases in between. The CDR3 spans 13 residues. CDR1 is MDHEN and CDR2 is SYDVKM in the germline V gene. DNA of the CDR3: TGTGCCAGCAGTCCTACAGGGTCGGGCAGCTACACCTTC. As protein: CASSPTGSGSYTF.

The J gene is TRBJ2-7, the V gene TRBV7-7, with a weak D call TRBD1 (6 bases). This CDR3 comprises 16 residues. V was shortened by 5 bases and J by 3 bases, with 20 bases between the two germline ends. Germline V gene data show CDR1 as SSHAT and CDR2 as FNYEAQ (reference sequence). The CDR3 loop reads CASSPFTGTTIYEQYF. The CDR3 DNA sequence: TGTGCCAGCAGCCCATTTACAGGGACGACCATCTACGAGCAGTACTTC.

The chain is built from TRBV18 and TRBJ1-6, with 7 bases lining up with TRBD1. From germline, CDR1 is KGHSH and CDR2 LQKENI. The CDR3 spans 13 residues. Trimming removed 5 bases from V and 8 bases from J; junction bases left unmatched: 3. CDR3 in amino acids: CASSGQADSPLHF. DNA of the CDR3: TGTGCCAGCTCAGGACAGGCGGATTCACCCCTCCACTTT.

The chain recombines TRBV6-5 with TRBJ2-7; 11 nucleotides line up with TRBD2. Trimming at V came to 5 bases and at J to 2 bases, leaving 5 bases not matched to a gene. The CDR3 runs 15 residues. Germline CDR1 and CDR2: MNHEY and SVGAGI. The CDR3 DNA reads as TGTGCCAGCAGTACGGGACTAGCGGAGCCCTACGAGCAGTACTTC. It specifies CASSTGLAEPYEQYF.

This clone was recorded only once. The gene calls are TRBV7-9 and TRBJ2-3; D might be TRBD2 (6 bases). V gave up 5 bases and J gave up 0 bases, with 18 bases separating them. The CDR3 covers 17 residues. Germline V gene data show CDR1 as SEHNR and CDR2 as FQNEAQ (reference sequence). The CDR3 coding sequence is TGTGCCAGCAGCCGCCTACTCGGGGGAACTAGCACAGATACGCAGTATTTT. Translating it yields CASSRLLGGTSTDTQYF.

The J gene is TRBJ1-4, the V gene TRBV10-3, with 9 bases aligning to TRBD1. The CDR3 is 13 residues long. V was clipped by 10 bases and J by 8 bases; unmatched bases: 8. The V gene's germline CDR1 is ENHRY and CDR2 SYGVKD. In DNA, the CDR3 is TGTGCCACCAAACAGGGGGCGGGCGAAAAACTGTTTTTT. Translation gives CATKQGAGEKLFF.

The rearrangement uses TRBV7-6 and TRBJ1-5; 10 bases are a match to TRBD1. The CDR3 totals 15 residues. V shed 5 bases, J shed 4 bases, and the junction held 5 bases outside the gene matches. Looked up from germline, CDR1 is SGHVS and CDR2 is FNYEAQ. The DNA of the CDR3 is TGTGCCAGCAGCCCCGGGGACAGGGGAAATCAGCCCCAGCATTTT. It specifies CASSPGDRGNQPQHF.

The chain couples TRBV5-4 to TRBJ2-2; 9 positions match TRBD1. The ends lost 2 bases at V and 5 bases at J; junction bases unmatched: 7. The CDR3 runs 16 residues. Germline V lookup: CDR1 SGHNT, CDR2 YYREEE (reference sequence). The CDR3 protein is CASSFPGTGRTGELFF. DNA of the CDR3: TGTGCCAGCAGCTTCCCCGGGACAGGGCGAACCGGGGAGCTGTTTTTT.

The chain joins TRBV7-2 to TRBJ1-2; D is unresolved. This CDR3 contains 14 residues. The V gene's germline CDR1 is SGHTA and CDR2 FQGNSA. The ends were cut back, 9 bases at V and 2 bases at J, with 16 bases in the middle. The chain's CDR3 is CASTIQGGNYGYTF. CDR3 DNA: TGTGCCAGTACGATCCAAGGAGGGAACTATGGCTACACCTTC.

The sample holds one count of this clone. The chain is built from TRBV19 and TRBJ1-1; D call uncertain. With 6 bases removed from V and 7 bases from J, the gap between germline ends came to 9 bases. The CDR3 has 11 residues. Germline loops: CDR1 LNHDA, CDR2 SQIVND (reference sequence). This CDR3 reads CASRQYGEAFF. The CDR3 nucleotides read TGTGCCAGTAGGCAATACGGTGAAGCTTTCTTT.

This chain uses TRBV7-2 with TRBJ1-1; 9 positions agree with TRBD1. CDR3 size: 15 residues. V dropped 5 bases and J dropped 4; count of bases not matched to a gene: 8. Per the germline V gene, CDR1 is SGHTA and CDR2 is FQGNSA. In nucleotides, the CDR3 is TGTGCCAGCAGCCCGGGACAGGGCTGGGGCACTGAAGCTTTCTTT. It yields the protein CASSPGQGWGTEAFF.

This chain links TRBV10-2 with TRBJ1-5, with 7 bases that match TRBD1. The V segment lost 5 bases and the J segment 3 bases; nucleotides outside the gene matches: 4. In germline, CDR1 is WSHSY, CDR2 SAAADI. There are 14 residues in the CDR3. The CDR3 region has the DNA TGCGCCAGCAGTAGGACAGGCCTCAATCAGCCCCAGCATTTT. Protein product: CASSRTGLNQPQHF.

The V gene is TRBV3-1 (or the pseudogene TRBV3-2), the J gene TRBJ2-3; 8 bases line up with TRBD2. There are 16 residues in the CDR3. Germline CDR1 is LGHDT and CDR2 is YNNKEL (reference sequence). J gave up 2 bases and V 1 base, and 5 bases lay outside the gene matches. The CDR3 region is CASSQAGTSLTDTQYF. In DNA, the CDR3 is TGTGCCAGCAGCCAAGCTGGGACTAGTCTCACAGATACGCAGTATTTT.

The J gene is TRBJ2-1, the V gene TRBV7-9; possible D gene TRBD2, 5 bases. The CDR3 contains 14 residues. Germline V lookup: CDR1 SEHNR, CDR2 FQNEAQ (reference sequence). Trimming cost V 4 bases and J 8 bases, with 15 bases left between them. CDR3 DNA sequence: TGTGCCAGCAGCTCCCCCCTAGTCGGGGATGAGCAGTTCTTC. This sequence encodes CASSSPLVGDEQFF.

The genes are TRBV14 and TRBJ1-3; 9 nucleotides match TRBD1. After removal of 5 bases from V and 2 bases from J, the junction contained 7 bases not matched to a gene. The CDR3 has 16 amino acids. Germline CDR1 reads SGHDN; CDR2 reads FVKESK. The CDR3 sequence: CASSKGQGLAGNTIYF. The CDR3 region has the DNA TGTGCCAGCAGCAAGGGACAGGGTTTGGCTGGAAACACCATATATTTT. Drawing the rest from reference TRBV14 and TRBJ1-3, the complete variable domain is EAGVTQFPSHSVIEKGQTVTLRCDPISGHDNLYWYRRVMGKEIKFLLHFVKESKQDESGMPNNRFLAERTGGTYSTLKVQPAELEDSGVYFCASSKGQGLAGNTIYFGEGSWLTVV.

The J gene is TRBJ2-3, the V gene TRBV2; 8 bases agree with TRBD2. Germline V lookup: CDR1 SNHLY, CDR2 FYNNEI. V gave up 7 bases and J gave up 8 bases; unmatched junction bases: 14. CDR3 length: 15 residues. The DNA of the CDR3 is TGTGCCAGCACTCTAACGGGACTAGAAAGTGGTACGCAGTATTTT. Translation gives CASTLTGLESGTQYF.

The chain is built from TRBV27 and TRBJ2-1; D is perhaps TRBD1 (6 bases). CDR3 length: 16 residues. Trimming took 2 bases from V and 7 from J, leaving 18 bases between them. Looked up from germline, CDR1 is MNHEY and CDR2 is SMNVEV (reference sequence). DNA for the CDR3: TGTGCCAGCAGTTTAGGGTCAGGGGTTTCGGGGAATGAGCAGTTCTTC. Translation gives CASSLGSGVSGNEQFF.

This chain connects TRBV3-1 (or the pseudogene TRBV3-2) to TRBJ2-3; 10 bases match TRBD2. With V trimmed by 4 bases and J by 4 bases, 2 bases remained unmatched. Per the germline V gene, CDR1 is LGHDT and CDR2 is YNNKEL (reference sequence). The CDR3 totals 14 residues. The CDR3 loop reads CASSPLAGSDTQYF. CDR3 DNA sequence: TGTGCCAGCAGCCCACTAGCGGGGTCAGATACGCAGTATTTT.

J is TRBJ2-2 and V is TRBV6-4; a possible D gene is TRBD2 (7 bases). V was clipped by 2 bases and J by 4 bases, with 14 bases between them. This CDR3 spans 16 amino acids. CDR1 is MRHNA, CDR2 SNTAGT, per germline. CDR3: CASSDRAGATTGELFF. CDR3 nucleotide sequence: TGTGCCAGCAGTGACCGGGCGGGGGCGACCACCGGGGAGCTGTTTTTT.

The chain employs TRBV27 and TRBJ2-5; possible D gene TRBD2, 6 bases. Trimming shortened V by 5 bases and J by 2 bases, and 15 bases separated the two germline ends. The germline V gene has CDR1 MNHEY and CDR2 SMNVEV (reference sequence). CDR3 size: 15 residues. CDR3 nucleotides: TGTGCCAGCAGTCCCCGTAATAGCGGACAAGAGACCCAGTACTTC. It codes for CASSPRNSGQETQYF.

The chain has TRBV5-1 and TRBJ2-3, with 9 bases matching TRBD2. Germline loops: CDR1 SGHRS, CDR2 YFSETQ. V lost 4 bases and J lost 2; bases outside the gene matches: 8. This CDR3 region has 16 residues. DNA of the CDR3: TGCGCCAGCAGCGGTGAGCGGGGGGAGGACACAGATACGCAGTATTTT. This encodes CASSGERGEDTDTQYF. The entire variable domain, with the rest obtained from reference TRBV5-1 and TRBJ2-3, is as follows: KAGVTQTPRYLIKTRGQQVTLSCSPISGHRSVSWYQQTPGQGLQFLFEYFSETQRNKGNFPGRFSGRQFSNSRSEMNVSTLELGDSALYLCASSGERGEDTDTQYFGPGTRLTVL.

The chain employs TRBV6-6 and TRBJ1-5; 7 bases are shared with TRBD1. J lost 4 bases, V lost 2 bases, and 5 bases had no gene match. Germline-derived CDR1 and CDR2 are MNHNY and SVGAGI (reference sequence). The CDR3 is 15 residues long. The CDR3 DNA reads as TGTGCCAGCAGTTACGTGGACAGGCAAAATCAGCCCCAGCATTTT. Amino acid sequence: CASSYVDRQNQPQHF.